These T cell receptor beta chains were read from a single sample in a study of cytomegalovirus exposure and HLA in healthy donors. The table came from immunoSEQ multiplex PCR; TCRdb's copy has only in-frame clones and leaves some out. The sample lists roughly 180,000 clones, 86% occurring once. What was sequenced was PBMCs. The receptors here all came from a man in his thirties or forties in good health and CMV-seropositive. Both conserved end residues are part of each CDR3. The D gene is left open where the match is weak. Clone size, where shown, is once, few, many, or a class for clones that have expanded.

>NA|TRBV20-1|TRBJ2-7|NA
CSANQGGEQYF
TGCAGTGCTAACCAGGGGGGGGAGCAGTACTTC
>TRBD1|TRBV30|TRBJ2-1|once
CAWRGDRELQFF
TGTGCCTGGAGGGGGGACAGGGAGCTGCAGTTCTTC
>NA|TRBV6-1|TRBJ2-7|NA
CASSLTGNYEQYF
TGTGCCAGCAGTCTTACAGGGAACTACGAGCAGTACTTC
>NA|TRBV4-2|TRBJ2-6|NA
CASSQDGNSGANVLTF
TGTGCCAGCAGCCAAGATGGAAACTCTGGGGCCAACGTCCTGACTTTC
>TRBD2|TRBV7-7|TRBJ2-7|NA
CASSLSGSSEQYF
TGTGCTAGCAGCCTTAGCGGGAGTAGCGAGCAGTACTTC
>NA|TRBV4-2|TRBJ2-7|NA
CASSQEPSYEQYF
TGTGCCAGCAGCCAAGAACCCAGCTACGAGCAGTACTTC
>TRBD2|TRBV18|TRBJ2-2|NA
CASSPSPSGAANTGELFF
TGTGCCAGCTCACCGAGTCCCAGCGGGGCAGCGAACACCGGGGAGCTGTTTTTT
>TRBD2|TRBV28|TRBJ2-5|NA
CASSPLGRELSEETQYF
TGTGCCAGCAGCCCACTAGGGCGGGAGTTAAGTGAAGAGACCCAGTACTTC
>NA|TRBV2|TRBJ2-7|NA
CASSSDRQSYEQYF
TGTGCCAGCAGCTCCGACAGACAATCCTACGAGCAGTACTTC
>NA|TRBV6-5|TRBJ1-2|NA
CASSYGPGLGYTF
TGTGCCAGCAGTTACGGGCCAGGGTTAGGCTACACCTTC
>TRBD1|TRBV19|TRBJ2-5|NA
CASRQGKQETQYF
TGTGCCAGCCGACAGGGGAAACAAGAGACCCAGTACTTC
>NA|TRBV18|TRBJ2-5|NA
CASSPTGPRVYQETQYF
TGTGCCAGCTCACCAACTGGGCCTCGCGTCTACCAAGAGACCCAGTACTTC
>TRBD1|TRBV6-1|TRBJ2-4|once
CASRPDRDNIQYF
TGTGCCAGCAGACCCGACAGGGACAACATTCAGTACTTC
>NA|TRBV29-1|TRBJ1-3|NA
CSAEQSSGNTIYF
TGCAGCGCTGAACAAAGCTCTGGAAACACCATATATTTT
>TRBD1|TRBV5-1|TRBJ2-2|few
CASSYRTGEGTGELFF
TGCGCCAGCAGCTACCGGACAGGGGAGGGCACCGGGGAGCTGTTTTTT
>NA|TRBV7-9|TRBJ2-7|once
CASSLGGPGYEQYF
TGTGCCAGCAGCTTAGGAGGTCCAGGATACGAGCAGTACTTC
>NA|TRBV6-6|TRBJ2-7|NA
CAYGGPADEQYF
TGTGCCTATGGAGGACCGGCTGACGAGCAGTACTTC
>NA|TRBV7-7|TRBJ2-2|few
CASSLSRGPTGELFF
TGTGCCAGCAGCTTAAGCCGGGGGCCTACCGGGGAGCTGTTTTTT
>TRBD1|TRBV4-3|TRBJ2-7|NA
CASSQDGGQGFYEQYF
TGCGCCAGCAGCCAGGATGGGGGACAGGGATTCTACGAGCAGTACTTC
>TRBD1|TRBV11-2|TRBJ2-7|few
CASRKGQGSDEQYF
TGTGCCAGCAGAAAGGGACAGGGGTCCGACGAGCAGTACTTC
>NA|TRBV10-3|TRBJ1-2|NA
CAISEYRGYTF
TGTGCCATCAGTGAGTACCGAGGCTACACCTTC
>NA|TRBV4-2|TRBJ1-1|NA
CATAGNTEAFF
TGTGCCACGGCAGGGAACACTGAAGCTTTCTTT
>NA|TRBV29-1|TRBJ1-5|once
CSVGGGPNQPQHF
TGCAGCGTGGGGGGAGGTCCCAATCAGCCCCAGCATTTT
>NA|TRBV5-6|TRBJ2-1|NA
CASSPRDYNEQFF
TGTGCCAGCAGCCCCCGGGACTACAATGAGCAGTTCTTC
>NA|TRBV25-1|TRBJ2-4|NA
CASSESAEGSAKNIQYF
TGTGCCAGCAGTGAATCCGCGGAGGGTTCGGCCAAAAACATTCAGTACTTC
>NA|TRBV11-3|TRBJ1-4|NA
CASSRGTNEKLFF
TGTGCCAGCAGCCGGGGGACTAATGAAAAACTGTTTTTT
>TRBD1|TRBV19|TRBJ1-5|NA
CASSGDRGQPQHF
TGTGCCAGTAGTGGTGACAGGGGTCAGCCCCAGCATTTT
>NA|TRBV12-1|TRBJ1-5|NA
CASTRGQMVQPQHF
TGTGCCAGCACCAGGGGGCAGATGGTTCAGCCCCAGCATTTT
>NA|TRBV7-9|TRBJ2-1|NA
CASSPIGDEQFF
TGTGCCAGCAGCCCCATCGGCGATGAGCAGTTCTTC
>TRBD2|TRBV6-1|TRBJ2-1|NA
CASSELGLAGGTYNEQFF
TGTGCCAGCAGTGAATTGGGACTAGCGGGGGGGACCTACAATGAGCAGTTCTTC
>TRBD2|TRBV29-1|TRBJ2-5|NA
CSVEDLAAMGETQYF
TGCAGCGTTGAAGATCTAGCGGCCATGGGGGAGACCCAGTACTTC
>NA|TRBV18|TRBJ2-7|NA
CASSETTRWVTLEQYF
TGTGCCAGCTCAGAAACAACCCGATGGGTCACCTTAGAGCAGTACTTC
>TRBD1|TRBV18|TRBJ1-3|once
CASSADRAGNTIYF
TGTGCCAGCTCAGCCGACAGGGCTGGAAACACCATATATTTT
>NA|TRBV7-9|TRBJ2-7|NA
CASSSRDMDYEQYF
TGTGCCAGCAGCTCCCGGGACATGGACTACGAGCAGTACTTC
>NA|TRBV6-5|TRBJ1-1|NA
CASSYSLVTGTEAFF
TGTGCCAGCAGTTACTCACTGGTGACTGGCACTGAAGCTTTCTTT
>NA|TRBV28|TRBJ2-3|NA
CATKKGPTDTQYF
TGTGCCACCAAAAAGGGTCCCACAGATACGCAGTATTTT
>TRBD1|TRBV6-1|TRBJ1-5|NA
CASSEADRVGQPQHF
TGTGCCAGCAGTGAGGCAGACAGGGTTGGACAGCCCCAGCATTTT
>NA|TRBV29-1|TRBJ1-4|NA
CSVRQGNEKLFF
TGCAGCGTTCGTCAGGGAAATGAAAAACTGTTTTTT
>NA|TRBV4-1|TRBJ2-7|NA
CASSQGGGYSYEQYF
TGCGCCAGCAGCCAAGGGGGAGGATACTCCTACGAGCAGTACTTC
>NA|TRBV2|TRBJ2-1|NA
CASKDPGLSSYNEQFF
TGTGCCAGCAAAGACCCGGGACTCAGCTCCTACAATGAGCAGTTCTTC
>TRBD2|TRBV7-3|TRBJ2-4|NA
CASSQVSGRLGKNIQYF
TGTGCCAGCAGTCAGGTTAGCGGGAGGTTGGGGAAAAACATTCAGTACTTC
>TRBD1|TRBV5-3|TRBJ1-3|NA
CARSPRQGGRDTIYF
TGTGCCAGAAGCCCCAGACAGGGGGGTAGAGACACCATATATTTT
>NA|TRBV7-3|TRBJ2-1|NA
CASSSPNEQFF
TGTGCCAGCAGTTCCCCGAATGAGCAGTTCTTC
>NA|TRBV7-9|TRBJ2-1|once
CASSLSDEQFF
TGTGCCAGCAGCTTATCGGATGAGCAGTTCTTC
>TRBD2|TRBV6-1|TRBJ2-7|once
CASSEGGGGLGEQYF
TGTGCCAGCAGTGAGGGTGGGGGGGGACTCGGTGAGCAGTACTTC